Listed below are T cell receptor beta chains from one sample, sequenced in a study of spatial heterogeneity in lung cancer. A single record per CDR3 protein comes from TCRdb applying MiXCR to the 5' RACE reads. The repertoire holds about 38,000 distinct CDR3 sequences, around 5.2% seen once, with around 25% in the top ten. The specimen was PBMCs, collected at surgery. The origin of the receptors is a female donor with early-stage non-small cell lung cancer. Each CDR3 is given with its conserved first and last residue. Each record gives: clone size, V gene, D gene, J gene, CDR3 protein, CDR3 DNA. D genes are given only for firm matches. Rows may omit the clone size; those that give it use once, few, many or a size class.

size: few
V: TRBV9
D: .
J: TRBJ2-7
CDR3: CASSVSAGFFYEQYF
DNA: TGTGCCAGCAGCGTCTCCGCGGGTTTCTTCTACGAGCAGTACTTC

size: few
V: TRBV5-1
D: TRBD1
J: TRBJ2-1
CDR3: CASSAWGQSSYNEQFF
DNA: TGCGCCAGCAGCGCGTGGGGACAGAGCTCCTACAATGAGCAGTTCTTC

size: many
V: TRBV20-1
D: TRBD2
J: TRBJ2-2
CDR3: CSAGTSGSNTGELFF
DNA: TGCAGTGCTGGAACTAGCGGGTCGAACACCGGGGAGCTGTTTTTT

size: many
V: TRBV19
D: .
J: TRBJ2-1
CDR3: CASKNEDSSYNEQFF
DNA: TGTGCCAGTAAAAATGAGGATAGCTCCTACAATGAGCAGTTCTTC

size: few
V: TRBV19
D: TRBD2
J: TRBJ2-1
CDR3: CASSIERGGLGLFNEQFF
DNA: TGTGCCAGTAGTATAGAGCGGGGGGGCCTCGGGCTCTTCAATGAGCAGTTCTTC

size: many
V: TRBV27
D: .
J: TRBJ2-7
CDR3: CASSMTVTYEQYF
DNA: TGTGCCAGCAGCATGACAGTGACCTACGAGCAGTACTTC

size: many
V: TRBV7-9
D: .
J: TRBJ2-3
CDR3: CASSPDIHTQYF
DNA: TGTGCCAGCAGCCCGGACATCCATACGCAGTATTTT

size: many
V: TRBV20-1
D: TRBD2
J: TRBJ2-1
CDR3: CSAREGLAWLNEQFF
DNA: TGCAGTGCTAGAGAGGGACTAGCGTGGCTAAATGAGCAGTTCTTC

size: many
V: TRBV7-6
D: .
J: TRBJ1-2
CDR3: CASARGPNYGYTF
DNA: TGTGCCAGCGCGAGGGGCCCCAACTATGGCTACACCTTC

size: few
V: TRBV6-2/TRBV6-3
D: .
J: TRBJ1-5
CDR3: CASGEGNQPQHF
DNA: TGTGCCAGTGGAGAGGGGAATCAGCCCCAGCATTTT

size: many
V: TRBV4-1
D: .
J: TRBJ1-1
CDR3: CASSHAGGIAEAFF
DNA: TGCGCCAGCAGCCATGCGGGGGGGATCGCTGAAGCTTTCTTT

size: many
V: TRBV2
D: TRBD1
J: TRBJ2-7
CDR3: CASSEQGQGLYEQYF
DNA: TGTGCCAGCAGTGAGCAGGGACAGGGGCTATACGAGCAGTACTTC

size: many
V: TRBV12-3/TRBV12-4
D: .
J: TRBJ2-3
CDR3: CASSFLQDTQYF
DNA: TGTGCCAGCAGTTTTTTACAAGATACGCAGTATTTT

size: many
V: TRBV6-6
D: .
J: TRBJ1-1
CDR3: CAAQLGGFPEAFF
DNA: TGTGCCGCCCAACTAGGGGGGTTCCCTGAAGCTTTCTTT

size: many
V: TRBV9
D: .
J: TRBJ1-1
CDR3: CASSVANGMGTEAFF
DNA: TGTGCCAGCAGCGTAGCTAATGGGATGGGCACTGAAGCTTTCTTT

size: many
V: TRBV20-1
D: TRBD1
J: TRBJ2-3
CDR3: CSADSQGITDTQYF
DNA: TGCAGTGCTGACTCACAGGGGATCACAGATACGCAGTATTTT

size: many
V: TRBV18
D: .
J: TRBJ1-1
CDR3: CASSPEVGKAFF
DNA: TGTGCCAGCTCACCGGAAGTAGGAAAAGCTTTCTTT

size: many
V: TRBV9
D: .
J: TRBJ1-1
CDR3: CASSVGTLGNTEAFF
DNA: TGTGCCAGCAGCGTCGGCACGCTGGGTAACACTGAAGCTTTCTTT

size: few
V: TRBV13
D: .
J: TRBJ1-1
CDR3: CASSQDTFEAFF
DNA: TGTGCCAGCAGCCAGGACACCTTTGAAGCTTTCTTT

size: few
V: TRBV5-1
D: .
J: TRBJ2-7
CDR3: CASSANPSSYEQYF
DNA: TGCGCCAGCAGTGCGAATCCCTCCTCCTACGAGCAGTACTTC

size: many
V: TRBV21-1
D: .
J: TRBJ1-6
CDR3: CASSLPNSRTGAILWNSPLHF
DNA: TGTGCCAGCAGCCTTCCGAATAGTCGGACAGGGGCCATCCTATGGAATTCACCCCTCCACTTT

size: many
V: TRBV7-9
D: .
J: TRBJ2-1
CDR3: CASSAHRDSYNEQFF
DNA: TGTGCCAGCAGCGCCCACCGGGACTCGTACAATGAGCAGTTCTTC

size: .
V: TRBV20-1
D: .
J: TRBJ1-1
CDR3: CSARASGRTEAFF
DNA: TGCAGTGCTAGAGCGTCCGGACGGACTGAAGCTTTCTTT

size: few
V: TRBV5-1
D: TRBD1
J: TRBJ2-3
CDR3: CASSLVRTGGPTDTQYF
DNA: TGCGCCAGCAGCTTGGTCCGTACAGGGGGGCCCACAGATACGCAGTATTTT

size: many
V: TRBV7-2
D: .
J: TRBJ1-1
CDR3: CASSLDQGAFF
DNA: TGTGCCAGCAGCTTAGACCAGGGGGCTTTCTTT

size: many
V: TRBV6-2/TRBV6-3
D: TRBD1
J: TRBJ1-5
CDR3: CASSFGQATNNQPQHF
DNA: TGTGCCAGCAGTTTCGGACAGGCAACTAACAATCAGCCCCAGCATTTT

size: many
V: TRBV12-3/TRBV12-4
D: .
J: TRBJ1-1
CDR3: CASTSTDMNTEAFF
DNA: TGTGCCAGCACATCGACAGATATGAACACTGAAGCTTTCTTT

size: many
V: TRBV5-1
D: .
J: TRBJ2-5
CDR3: CASSLTLLETQYF
DNA: TGCGCCAGCAGTCTTACGCTTCTAGAGACCCAGTACTTC

size: many
V: TRBV27
D: .
J: TRBJ1-1
CDR3: CASSRPGTEAFF
DNA: TGTGCCAGCAGTCGCCCGGGGACTGAAGCTTTCTTT

size: .
V: TRBV6-2/TRBV6-3
D: TRBD2
J: TRBJ2-1
CDR3: CASSYSPSGGLYNEQFF
DNA: TGTGCCAGCAGTTACTCCCCTAGCGGGGGTTTGTACAATGAGCAGTTCTTC

size: many
V: TRBV6-6
D: .
J: TRBJ2-2
CDR3: CASSKTIGGNTGELFF
DNA: TGTGCCAGCAGCAAAACGATCGGGGGGAACACCGGGGAGCTGTTTTTT

size: .
V: TRBV30
D: TRBD1
J: TRBJ1-1
CDR3: CAWSLGTGVRMNLWNTEAFF
DNA: TGTGCCTGGAGTCTTGGGACAGGGGTTAGGATGAATCTCTGGAACACTGAAGCTTTCTTT

size: .
V: TRBV12-3/TRBV12-4
D: .
J: TRBJ2-3
CDR3: CASSFGKDTQYF
DNA: TGTGCCAGCAGTTTTGGTAAAGATACGCAGTATTTT

size: many
V: TRBV7-2
D: TRBD1
J: TRBJ2-7
CDR3: CASSLGQGGYEQYF
DNA: TGTGCCAGCAGCTTGGGACAGGGCGGCTACGAGCAGTACTTC

size: many
V: TRBV7-9
D: TRBD1
J: TRBJ1-1
CDR3: CASSGIRGQAEAFF
DNA: TGTGCCAGCAGCGGGATCAGGGGGCAAGCTGAAGCTTTCTTT

size: few
V: TRBV2
D: .
J: TRBJ2-5
CDR3: CASISGKGAQETQYF
DNA: TGTGCCAGCATCTCAGGGAAAGGGGCGCAAGAGACCCAGTACTTC

size: many
V: TRBV20-1
D: .
J: TRBJ1-3
CDR3: CSARFGNTIYF
DNA: TGCAGTGCTAGGTTCGGAAACACCATATATTTT

size: .
V: TRBV15
D: .
J: TRBJ2-3
CDR3: CATSRQPGSSSHRDTQYF
DNA: TGTGCCACCAGCAGACAACCAGGGTCTTCCTCTCACAGAGATACGCAGTATTTT

size: .
V: TRBV9
D: .
J: TRBJ2-1
CDR3: CASSVGSGIVGWDEQFF
DNA: TGTGCCAGCAGCGTAGGGTCAGGTATCGTAGGTTGGGATGAGCAGTTCTTC

size: many
V: TRBV29-1
D: TRBD1
J: TRBJ2-2
CDR3: CSVEQPRQGTGELFF
DNA: TGCAGCGTTGAACAGCCGAGACAGGGGACCGGGGAGCTGTTTTTT

size: many
V: TRBV5-6
D: TRBD2
J: TRBJ2-3
CDR3: CASSLRLAAGGPSTDTQYF
DNA: TGTGCCAGCAGCTTGCGACTGGCAGCGGGGGGACCAAGCACAGATACGCAGTATTTT

size: .
V: TRBV29-1
D: TRBD1
J: TRBJ1-1
CDR3: CSVVTSYGKGQGTTQAFF
DNA: TGCAGCGTTGTGACGTCTTATGGTAAGGGACAGGGGACCACGCAAGCTTTCTTT

size: many
V: TRBV27
D: .
J: TRBJ2-7
CDR3: CASSPQQVRFGEQYF
DNA: TGTGCCAGCAGTCCCCAACAGGTCCGGTTTGGCGAGCAGTACTTC

size: .
V: TRBV18
D: .
J: TRBJ1-1
CDR3: CASSPPPALSGAFF
DNA: TGTGCCAGCTCACCCCCGCCGGCTTTAAGTGGAGCTTTCTTT

size: many
V: TRBV4-1
D: .
J: TRBJ1-5
CDR3: CASSQVGPSNQPQHF
DNA: TGCGCCAGCAGCCAAGTAGGCCCAAGCAATCAGCCCCAGCATTTT